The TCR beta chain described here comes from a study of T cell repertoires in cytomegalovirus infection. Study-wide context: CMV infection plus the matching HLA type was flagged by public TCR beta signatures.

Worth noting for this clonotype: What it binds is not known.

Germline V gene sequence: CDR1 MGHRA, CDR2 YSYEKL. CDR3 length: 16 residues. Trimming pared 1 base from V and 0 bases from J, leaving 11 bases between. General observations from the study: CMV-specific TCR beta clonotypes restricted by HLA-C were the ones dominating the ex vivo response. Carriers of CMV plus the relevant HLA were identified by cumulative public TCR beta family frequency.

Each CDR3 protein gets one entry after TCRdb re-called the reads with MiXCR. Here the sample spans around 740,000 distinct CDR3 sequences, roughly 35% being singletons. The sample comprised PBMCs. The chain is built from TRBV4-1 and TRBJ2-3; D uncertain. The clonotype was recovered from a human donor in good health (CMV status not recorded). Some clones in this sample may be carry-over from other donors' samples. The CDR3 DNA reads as TGCGCCAGCAGCCAAGGACCGGGCACCAGCACAGATACGCAGTATTTT. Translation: CASSQGPGTSTDTQYF.